These T cell receptor beta chains were read from a single sample in a study of cytomegalovirus exposure and HLA in healthy donors. Data came from immunoSEQ multiplex PCR; TCRdb stores just in-frame clones and leaves some out. The sample has over 150,000 clones; 75% to 90% are singletons. Material for sequencing was PBMCs. The origin of the receptors is a woman aged 18-29 years in good health and CMV-seronegative. CDR3s include the opening cysteine and the closing phenylalanine or tryptophan. The D gene is left open where the match is weak. Where a row states a size, it is once, few, many or the class of an expanded clone; other rows omit it.

d_call j_call v_call clone_size cdr3_nt cdr3_aa
TRBD1 TRBJ1-2 TRBV7-3 NA TGTGCCAGCAGCCCCTTTCAGGGGGCGGTCTACACCTTC CASSPFQGAVYTF
NA TRBJ1-2 TRBV4-1 NA TGCGCCAGCAGCCAAGATGGCAGGAACTATGGCTACACCTTC CASSQDGRNYGYTF
NA TRBJ2-1 TRBV11-1 NA TGTGCCAGCAGCTTAAGAGGGGGTGGGCCCAATGAGCAGTTCTTC CASSLRGGGPNEQFF
NA TRBJ2-1 TRBV19 NA TGTGCCAGTAGTCCTGCGGGACAGAAATTTTCCAATGAGCAGTTCTTC CASSPAGQKFSNEQFF
TRBD1 TRBJ2-7 TRBV28 NA TGTGCCAGCACGAAGGGAGGGGGACAGGGCGCCTACGAGCAGTACTTC CASTKGGGQGAYEQYF
TRBD1 TRBJ2-2 TRBV6-4 NA TGTGCCAGCAGTCCCAGACAGGGTTCCGACACCGGGGAGCTGTTTTTT CASSPRQGSDTGELFF
NA TRBJ1-4 TRBV2 NA TGTGCCAGCGGCTCCGGGACACCGAGCGAAAAACTGTTTTTT CASGSGTPSEKLFF
NA TRBJ2-2 TRBV7-9 once TGTGCCAGCAGCTTCGCACGGACTTCCACCGGGGAGCTGTTTTTT CASSFARTSTGELFF
TRBD1 TRBJ1-1 TRBV18 NA TGTGCCAGCTCACCTCAGACAGGGGCGAGCACTGAAGCTTTCTTT CASSPQTGASTEAFF
NA TRBJ1-1 TRBV9 few TGTGCCAGCAGCGAGGGGGTAGAAAGATTGAACACTGAAGCTTTCTTT CASSEGVERLNTEAFF
NA TRBJ2-5 TRBV4-1 NA TGCGCCAGCAGAGGGGGAACCCAGGGAGAAGAGACCCAGTACTTC CASRGGTQGEETQYF
NA TRBJ2-7 TRBV27 NA TGTGCCAGCAGTTCAGGGTACGAGCAGTACTTC CASSSGYEQYF
NA TRBJ2-7 TRBV18 NA TGTGCCAGCTCACCCGACAATATGGGCGAGCAGTACTTC CASSPDNMGEQYF
NA TRBJ2-2 TRBV6-4 NA TGTGCCAGCCGGACAACGAACACCGGGGAGCTGTTTTTT CASRTTNTGELFF
NA TRBJ2-7 TRBV6-5 once TGTGCCAGCAGTTACTCAGACAGCCTCCCCTCCTACGAGCAGTACTTC CASSYSDSLPSYEQYF
TRBD1 TRBJ2-7 TRBV11-2 once TGTGCCAGCAGCTTTCGGGACAGACGGAGCGAGCAGTACTTC CASSFRDRRSEQYF
NA TRBJ2-7 TRBV28 NA TGTGCCAGCAGTTTTGGCCAGGATCACGAGCAGTACTTC CASSFGQDHEQYF
NA TRBJ2-5 TRBV7-3 NA TGTGCCAGCAGCCTCCTAGCCGGACAAGAGACCCAGTACTTC CASSLLAGQETQYF
NA TRBJ1-1 TRBV7-9 NA TGTGCCAGCAGCTTAGCCCAGAACACTGAAGCTTTCTTT CASSLAQNTEAFF
NA TRBJ1-4 TRBV18 NA TGTGCCAGCTCACCCCCGGCAGGGACTAATGAAAAACTGTTTTTT CASSPPAGTNEKLFF
TRBD2 TRBJ2-1 TRBV7-9 NA TGTGCCAGCAGTTCGGGACTAGACTCTAATGAGCAGTTCTTC CASSSGLDSNEQFF
NA TRBJ1-2 TRBV5-1 NA TGCGCCAGCAGCTCGTCAGGTATCTATGGCTACACCTTC CASSSSGIYGYTF
NA TRBJ2-5 TRBV4-1 NA TGCGCCAGCAGCCATTACAACCTAGGAATCCTGCGCGAGACCCAGTACTTC CASSHYNLGILRETQYF
TRBD1 TRBJ1-5 TRBV30 NA TGTGCCTGGAGTGCGACAGGGGGCAATCAGCCCCAGCATTTT CAWSATGGNQPQHF
NA TRBJ1-3 TRBV5-8 NA TGTGCCAGCAGCTTGGCAAATACAGGGATCTCTGGAAACACCATATATTTT CASSLANTGISGNTIYF
TRBD1 TRBJ1-1 TRBV29-1 NA TGCAGCGCAAAGACAGGGTTGACGCCTGAAGCTTTCTTT CSAKTGLTPEAFF
NA TRBJ2-7 TRBV5-8 NA TGTGCCAGCAGCTTCCAGGGTTCCTACGAGCAGTACTTC CASSFQGSYEQYF
NA TRBJ1-1 TRBV7-9 NA TGTGCCAGCAGCTTTCAGGTCAACACTGAAGCTTTCTTT CASSFQVNTEAFF
TRBD1 TRBJ1-2 TRBV18 NA TGTGCCAGCTCACCACCAAAACAGGGGCGAGCCAACTATGGCTACACCTTC CASSPPKQGRANYGYTF
NA TRBJ2-7 TRBV5-5 few TGTGCCAGCAGCTCAGACTTGACCTACGAGCAGTACTTC CASSSDLTYEQYF
NA TRBJ2-5 TRBV27 NA TGTGCCAGCAGTTTATCGAGGGCAGGGGGACTGATAGAGACCCAGTACTTC CASSLSRAGGLIETQYF
NA TRBJ2-5 TRBV28 NA TGTGCCAGCAGCTTGGGGGGCGCGGGGGACCAAGAGACCCAGTACTTC CASSLGGAGDQETQYF
TRBD1 TRBJ2-3 TRBV4-2 NA TGTGCCAGCAGCCAGGGGCCACAGGGGGATACGCAGTATTTT CASSQGPQGDTQYF
NA TRBJ2-2 TRBV10-3 NA TGTGCCATCAGGGCTAGCGCGAACACCGGGGAGCTGTTTTTT CAIRASANTGELFF
NA TRBJ2-5 TRBV19 NA TGTGCCAGTAGTATAGATCTCGGGACCCAGTACTTC CASSIDLGTQYF
TRBD2 TRBJ2-1 TRBV15 NA TGTGCCACCAGCAGGGGATTAGCGGGGAGCTCCTACAATGAGCAGTTCTTC CATSRGLAGSSYNEQFF
NA TRBJ1-6 TRBV25-1 once TGTGCCAGCAGTGAATTGGGCCAGTCCTCTTCACCCCTCCACTTT CASSELGQSSSPLHF
TRBD2 TRBJ2-5 TRBV4-1 NA TGCGCCAGCAGCCAAGATAAATCCACTAGCGGATCCCAAGAGACCCAGTACTTC CASSQDKSTSGSQETQYF
TRBD1 TRBJ2-3 TRBV4-1 NA TGCGCCAGCAGCCAAGTCGTAGGGGGGACAGGGGGCGCGGGGGTCATTACGCAGTATTTT CASSQVVGGTGGAGVITQYF
TRBD1 TRBJ1-2 TRBV19 NA TGTGCCAGTAGTATTGGACAGGGGGCGCTTGGCTACACCTTC CASSIGQGALGYTF